These 29 T cell receptor beta chains originate from one sample sequenced in a study of blood T cell repertoires in COVID-19. Clones were sequenced by immunoSEQ multiplex PCR, and TCRdb holds only the in-frame ones, with some missing. The table records around 500,000 clones, 80% to 90% of them present only once. Sequenced material: peripheral blood. The receptors here all came from a human donor in a cohort sampled during active COVID-19.

The gene calls are TRBV7-2 and TRBJ2-2; TRBD1 matches 10 bases. Germline loops: CDR1 SGHTA, CDR2 FQGNSA. This CDR3 is 15 amino acids long. Trimming removed 1 base from V and 7 bases from J; junction bases left unmatched: 3. The CDR3 sequence: CASSLVTGGIGELFF. The CDR3 region has the DNA TGTGCCAGCAGCTTAGTGACAGGGGGCATCGGGGAGCTGTTTTTT. The entire variable domain, with the rest obtained from reference TRBV7-2 and TRBJ2-2, is as follows: GAGVSQSPSNKVTEKGKDVELRCDPISGHTALYWYRQSLGQGLEFLIYFQGNSAPDKSGLPSDRFSAERTGGSVSTLTIQRTQQEDSAVYLCASSLVTGGIGELFFGEGSRLTVL.

The J gene is TRBJ2-1, the V gene TRBV5-5; 11 bases agree with TRBD2. The CDR3 totals 18 residues. In germline, CDR1 is SGHKS, CDR2 YYEKEE (reference sequence). The V gene end was trimmed by 2 bases and the J gene end by 1 base; junction bases not matched to a gene: 8. The CDR3 sequence is CASSFWGTSGFSYNEQFF. Written as DNA, the CDR3 is TGTGCCAGCAGCTTTTGGGGGACTAGCGGTTTTTCCTACAATGAGCAGTTCTTC.

This clone appeared a single time. The rearrangement uses TRBV28 and TRBJ2-7, with a weak D call TRBD2 (5 bases). Trimming left V 5 bases short and J 2 bases short, with 13 bases between. Germline-derived CDR1 and CDR2 are MDHEN and SYDVKM. This CDR3 contains 14 residues. CDR3 sequence (DNA): TGTGCCAGCAGTCCGGAGGCTCCTACCTACGAGCAGTACTTC. This codes for CASSPEAPTYEQYF.

The V call is TRBV7-9, the J call TRBJ2-5, with D unresolved. The germline V and J ends were trimmed by 3 bases and 5 bases, with 7 bases remaining between them. The CDR3 loop spans 12 amino acids. Germline CDR1 reads SEHNR; CDR2 reads FQNEAQ (reference sequence). CDR3 sequence: CASSLIGETQYF. CDR3 nucleotides: TGTGCCAGCAGCTTGATCGGGGAGACCCAGTACTTC.

This chain uses TRBV5-6 with TRBJ1-1; D is ambiguous. The germline CDR1 and CDR2 sequences are SGHDT and YYEEEE. With 0 bases removed from V and 1 base from J, the gap between germline ends came to 7 bases. This CDR3 region has 14 residues. In DNA form, the CDR3 reads TGTGCCAGCAGCTTGGGGGGAGGGAACACTGAAGCTTTCTTT. This sequence encodes CASSLGGGNTEAFF.

This clone was found once. The chain uses TRBV6-5 and TRBJ2-7; no reliable D call. V lost 7 bases, J lost 3 bases, and 13 bases lay in between. This CDR3 spans 13 amino acids. CDR1 is MNHEY, CDR2 SVGAGI, per germline. The CDR3 region is CASTSDTHYEQYF. Written as DNA, the CDR3 is TGTGCCAGCACTTCAGACACCCACTACGAGCAGTACTTC.

This clone was observed many times. CDR3 protein: CAWSVRVLYNEQFF. CDR3 bases: TGTGCCTGGAGTGTACGGGTTTTATACAATGAGCAGTTCTTC. V and J are TRBV30 and TRBJ2-1; no reliable D call. CDR1 GTSNPN and CDR2 SVGIG come from the germline V gene (reference sequence). The CDR3 length is 14 residues. V was trimmed by 0 bases and J by 4 bases, leaving 10 bases between them.

The table lists this clone with a few counts. The genes are TRBV29-1 and TRBJ2-3; 10 bases agree with TRBD2. CDR1 is SQVTM, CDR2 ANQGSEA, per germline. After removal of 4 bases from V and 7 bases from J, the junction contained 8 bases not matched to a gene. The CDR3 has 14 residues. The CDR3: CSVARLAGENTQYF. CDR3 nucleotides: TGCAGCGTTGCCCGGCTAGCGGGAGAAAATACGCAGTATTTT.

This rearrangement joins TRBV18 to TRBJ1-3; TRBD1 agrees at 7 bases. CDR3 length: 19 amino acids. V shed 2 bases and J 0 bases; nucleotides not matched to a gene: 13. Germline lookup yields CDR1 KGHSH and CDR2 LQKENI. The DNA for the CDR3 is TGTGCCAGCTCACCAAGGACCGGACAGGAGTTCTTCTCTGGAAACACCATATATTTT. It specifies CASSPRTGQEFFSGNTIYF.

The gene calls are TRBV6-5 and TRBJ2-7, with TRBD2 matching 10 bases. CDR1 MNHEY and CDR2 SVGAGI come from the germline V gene. The CDR3 runs to 14 residues. J gave up 3 bases and V 6 bases, and 5 bases lay outside the gene matches. CDR3 DNA: TGTGCCAGCAGCCTACTAGCGGGACGCTACGAGCAGTACTTC. This translates into CASSLLAGRYEQYF.

V usage is TRBV28 and J usage is TRBJ2-7, with D possibly matching TRBD2 (5 bases). The CDR3 length is 14 residues. V lost 6 bases and J 2 bases, leaving 14 bases between the germline ends. Germline CDR1 is MDHEN and CDR2 is SYDVKM. The DNA for the CDR3 is TGTGCCAGCAGCTTAACCCCGGGGACCTACGAGCAGTACTTC. Its translation: CASSLTPGTYEQYF.

This clone was seen only once. This chain connects TRBV27 to TRBJ2-7; 12 bases match TRBD1. V shed 2 bases and J 4 bases; nucleotides not matched to a gene: 6. Germline CDR1 reads MNHEY; CDR2 reads SMNVEV (reference sequence). CDR3 length equals 16 residues. The CDR3 loop reads CASSLHPGQGAYEQYF. The CDR3 DNA reads as TGTGCCAGCAGTTTACATCCGGGACAGGGGGCTTACGAGCAGTACTTC.

The V and J genes are TRBV19 and TRBJ1-2; TRBD1 agrees at 10 bases. The CDR3 runs 14 residues. CDR1 is LNHDA and CDR2 is SQIVND in the germline V gene (reference sequence). V shed 6 bases, J shed 7 bases, and the junction held 8 bases outside the gene matches. The CDR3 sequence: CASSVTGGSGGYTF. In DNA form, the CDR3 reads TGTGCCAGTAGCGTGACAGGGGGCAGCGGTGGCTACACCTTC. The full variable domain, its missing parts supplied by reference TRBV19 and TRBJ1-2, is DGGITQSPKYLFRKEGQNVTLSCEQNLNHDAMYWYRQDPGQGLRLIYYSQIVNDFQKGDIAEGYSVSREKKESFPLTVTSAQKNPTAFYLCASSVTGGSGGYTFGSGTRLTVV.

The chain is built from TRBV6-5 and TRBJ2-7; 7 bases agree with TRBD1. Per germline, CDR1 MNHEY and CDR2 SVGAGI. This CDR3 comprises 14 residues. Trimming cost V 6 bases and J 6 bases; bases outside gene matches: 11. As DNA, the CDR3 is TGTGCCAGCAGGGTCGACAGGGTGGTAGGCGAGCAGTACTTC. It encodes CASRVDRVVGEQYF.

The chain carries TRBV28 and TRBJ1-4; 8 bases fit TRBD1. J was trimmed by 5 bases and V by 6 bases; bases with no gene match: 5. This CDR3 is 14 amino acids long. Germline V gives CDR1 MDHEN, CDR2 SYDVKM. The CDR3 sequence: CASRLDRGNEKLFF. In DNA, the CDR3 is TGTGCCAGCAGACTCGACAGGGGAAATGAAAAACTGTTTTTT.

The J gene is TRBJ1-1, the V gene TRBV28, with D possibly being TRBD1 (6 bases). Trimming stripped 7 bases from V and 2 bases from J, with 17 bases between. Germline loops: CDR1 MDHEN, CDR2 SYDVKM. CDR3 size: 15 residues. DNA of the CDR3: TGTGCCAGCACCTTAACTTTGGGGGCCAACACTGAAGCTTTCTTT. Protein sequence: CASTLTLGANTEAFF.

The J gene is TRBJ2-3, the V gene TRBV19; the match to TRBD2 covers 12 bases. The trim removed 5 bases at V and 7 bases at J, leaving 13 bases unmatched. This CDR3 has 17 residues. CDR1 is LNHDA, CDR2 SQIVND, per germline (reference sequence). The CDR3 DNA follows: TGTGCCAGTAGTTTTTTCCGGACTAGCGGGACTTCTCATACGCAGTATTTT. Translating gives CASSFFRTSGTSHTQYF.

This chain connects TRBV10-2 to TRBJ2-1; no clear D gene. CDR3 length: 14 amino acids. V dropped 4 bases and J dropped 8 bases, with 15 bases sitting between them. In germline, CDR1 is WSHSY, CDR2 SAAADI. The CDR3 DNA reads as TGCGCCAGCAGTGTATGGGCCTCCTCTGATGAGCAGTTCTTC. It encodes CASSVWASSDEQFF.

V gene TRBV7-9 combines with J gene TRBJ2-7; 11 nucleotides line up with TRBD1. The germline CDR1 and CDR2 sequences are SEHNR and FQNEAQ (reference sequence). Trimming removed 5 bases from V and 6 bases from J; junction bases left unmatched: 6. The CDR3 loop spans 14 amino acids. This CDR3 is CASSPGQGAVEQYF. The CDR3 nucleotides are TGTGCCAGCAGCCCTGGACAGGGGGCTGTCGAGCAGTACTTC.

CDR3 region: CASSYSSGLSYNEQFF. CDR3 bases: TGTGCCAGCAGTTACTCGTCGGGACTCAGCTACAATGAGCAGTTCTTC. V gene TRBV6-5 combines with J gene TRBJ2-1; tentatively, D is TRBD2 (6 bases). Germline assignment: CDR1 MNHEY and CDR2 SVGAGI. This CDR3 has 16 amino acids. V lost 0 bases and J 3 bases, leaving 12 bases between the germline ends.

This clone was found a few times. The chain uses TRBV11-2 and TRBJ1-6; weak D call: TRBD1 (5 bases). Between the trimmed V and J ends, which lost 7 bases and 4 bases, there was a span of 14 bases. The germline gives CDR1 SGHAT, CDR2 FQNNGV. CDR3 size: 15 residues. The CDR3 DNA reads TGTGCCAGCACCCCGGGGGGAGGTTATAATTCACCCCTCCACTTT. This encodes CASTPGGGYNSPLHF. Variable domain in full (rest from reference TRBV11-2 and TRBJ1-6): EAGVAQSPRYKIIEKRQSVAFWCNPISGHATLYWYQQILGQGPKLLIQFQNNGVVDDSQLPKDRFSAERLKGVDSTLKIQPAKLEDSAVYLCASTPGGGYNSPLHFGNGTRLTVT.

This sequence joins TRBV7-3 and TRBJ2-7, with 7 bases fitting TRBD1. Germline CDR1 is SGHTA and CDR2 is FQGTGA. The CDR3 contains 14 residues. Germline trimming cut 5 bases from V and 4 bases from J; bases unmatched to any gene: 8. The CDR3 DNA reads TGTGCCAGCAGCGCAGGGACAGAGACTTACGAGCAGTACTTC. Translated, it gives CASSAGTETYEQYF.

V is TRBV25-1 and J is TRBJ1-5, with a weak D call TRBD1 (6 bases). The CDR3 is 17 amino acids. Trimming removed 2 bases at V and 2 bases at J, with 16 bases between. The germline V gene encodes CDR1 MGHDK and CDR2 SYGVNS. The CDR3 DNA sequence: TGTGCCAGCAGTGAAGGTGGGGGGGCGCGTGGCAATCAGCCCCAGCATTTT. It codes for CASSEGGGARGNQPQHF. Filled out from reference TRBV25-1 and TRBJ1-5, the complete variable domain reads EADIYQTPRYLVIGTGKKITLECSQTMGHDKMYWYQQDPGMELHLIHYSYGVNSTEKGDLSSESTVSRIRTEHFPLTLESARPSHTSQYLCASSEGGGARGNQPQHFGDGTRLSIL.

This clone turned up a few times. The gene calls are TRBV28 and TRBJ1-2; unclear D gene. CDR1 is MDHEN, CDR2 SYDVKM, per germline. Trimming took 6 bases from V and 8 from J, leaving 19 bases between them. The CDR3 has 14 residues. The CDR3: CASRKSGSAGGYTF. The CDR3 region has the DNA TGTGCCAGCAGAAAGTCAGGCTCGGCAGGAGGCTACACCTTC.

This rearrangement joins TRBV28 to TRBJ1-1, with 8 bases that match TRBD1. V was pared by 6 bases and J by 4 bases, with 4 bases of the junction left unmatched. Per the germline V gene, CDR1 is MDHEN and CDR2 is SYDVKM. CDR3 size: 13 residues. CDR3 region: CASRRTGSTEAFF. DNA for the CDR3: TGTGCCAGCAGGAGGACAGGGAGCACTGAAGCTTTCTTT.

CDR3 sequence reads: CASSSGRPPETQYF. The CDR3 DNA sequence: TGTGCCAGCTCCAGCGGGAGGCCGCCAGAGACCCAGTACTTC. This chain joins TRBV11-3 and TRBJ2-5; 9 bases align to TRBD2. Looked up from germline, CDR1 is SGHNT and CDR2 is YENEEA. Trimming at V came to 8 bases and at J to 4 bases, leaving 8 bases not matched to a gene. The CDR3 sequence is 14 residues long.

This rearrangement joins TRBV27 to TRBJ1-1; D gene ambiguous. Germline lookup yields CDR1 MNHEY and CDR2 SMNVEV (reference sequence). CDR3 size: 13 residues. Deletions cut 8 bases from V and 1 base from J, with 11 bases between. CDR3 residues: CASANGRNTEAFF. Here the CDR3 DNA reads TGTGCCAGCGCGAACGGGAGGAACACTGAAGCTTTCTTT.

The chain recombines TRBV11-2 with TRBJ1-2; the D gene is possibly TRBD1 (6 bases). V lost 6 bases and J lost 0, with 17 bases in between. The CDR3 consists of 16 residues. Germline V gives CDR1 SGHAT, CDR2 FQNNGV. CDR3 nucleotide sequence: TGTGCCAGCAGGGAACAGGGCTACCTAGCTAACTATGGCTACACCTTC. Protein sequence: CASREQGYLANYGYTF. The variable domain in full, with the rest retrieved from reference TRBV11-2 and TRBJ1-2, is EAGVAQSPRYKIIEKRQSVAFWCNPISGHATLYWYQQILGQGPKLLIQFQNNGVVDDSQLPKDRFSAERLKGVDSTLKIQPAKLEDSAVYLCASREQGYLANYGYTFGSGTRLTVV.

The genes are TRBV5-4 and TRBJ2-5; D may be TRBD2 (5 bases). CDR3 length: 15 amino acids. The germline V and J ends were trimmed by 3 bases and 0 bases, with 12 bases remaining between them. Germline V gene lookup returns CDR1 SGHNT and CDR2 YYREEE (reference sequence). CDR3 loop: CASSSEDWYQETQYF. The CDR3 DNA sequence: TGTGCCAGCAGCTCCGAGGACTGGTACCAAGAGACCCAGTACTTC.